These T cell receptor beta chains were read from a single sample in a study of T-cell reconstitution after alpha-beta-depleted transplantation in children. TCRdb analysed the PCR reads with MiXCR anew, one entry per CDR3 protein. The table shows about 580,000 distinct CDR3 sequences, with about 21% occurring only once. The source was PBMCs, mostly from graft donor cells, collected 360 days after TCRalphabeta/CD19-depleted stem cell transplant. The receptors here all came from a boy in the first two years of life who had a stem cell transplant for acute myeloid leukemia, so the T cells may come from the graft donor. CDR3s include the opening cysteine and the closing phenylalanine or tryptophan. The order of the fields is J gene, D gene, V gene, clone size, CDR3 protein, CDR3 DNA. A D gene is named only where the DNA matches it firmly. Where a row states a size, it is once, few, many or the class of an expanded clone; other rows omit it.

>TRBJ2-2|.|TRBV6-1|few
CASTLREGVGELFF
TGTGCCAGCACCCTACGGGAAGGTGTGGGGGAGCTGTTTTTT
>TRBJ2-7|TRBD1|TRBV20-1|many
CSALGQGNYEQYF
TGCAGTGCTCTTGGACAGGGGAACTACGAGCAGTACTTC
>TRBJ2-3|.|TRBV9|few
CASSVRTQDTQYF
TGTGCCAGCAGCGTACGGACACAAGATACGCAGTATTTT
>TRBJ1-6|.|TRBV10-3|few
CAISEGVNSPLHF
TGTGCCATCAGTGAAGGAGTGAATTCACCCCTCCACTTT
>TRBJ2-2|TRBD1|TRBV24-1|few
CATSDQTGDRTGELFF
TGTGCCACCAGTGACCAGACAGGGGATCGGACCGGGGAGCTGTTTTTT
>TRBJ2-3|TRBD2|TRBV5-1|.
CASSLVPSRGGTDTQYF
TGCGCCAGCAGCTTGGTTCCCTCGCGGGGGGGCACAGATACGCAGTATTTT
>TRBJ2-3|.|TRBV4-2|few
CASSQEFGGAPTDTQYF
TGTGCCAGCAGCCAAGAGTTTGGGGGGGCCCCCACAGATACGCAGTATTTT
>TRBJ2-3|TRBD2|TRBV2|once
CASCLGRILARPSTDTQYF
TGTGCCAGCTGTTTGGGTAGGATACTAGCGCGACCTAGCACAGATACGCAGTATTTT
>TRBJ1-1|TRBD1|TRBV6-1|.
CASSVGTVTEAFF
TGTGCCAGCAGTGTGGGGACAGTCACTGAAGCTTTCTTT
>TRBJ2-5|.|TRBV5-6|many
CASSGQGRGQVTQYF
TGTGCCAGCAGCGGGCAGGGTAGAGGGCAAGTGACCCAGTACTTC
>TRBJ1-3|.|TRBV20-1|.
CSARDPFGNTIYF
TGCAGTGCTAGAGATCCATTTGGAAACACCATATATTTT
>TRBJ1-2|TRBD1|TRBV18|.
CASSTSSGGANYGYTF
TGTGCCAGCTCCACCAGCTCAGGGGGCGCGAACTATGGCTACACCTTC
>TRBJ2-1|TRBD1|TRBV12-3/TRBV12-4|.
CASSLQGALPPFF
TGTGCCAGCAGTTTGCAGGGGGCGCTCCCCCCGTTCTTC
>TRBJ1-1|.|TRBV20-1|few
CSARRTATMNTEAFF
TGCAGTGCGCGGAGGACAGCGACCATGAACACTGAAGCTTTCTTT
>TRBJ2-3|.|TRBV20-1|.
CSARDTGEGTDTQYF
TGCAGTGCTAGAGATACAGGGGAGGGAACAGATACGCAGTATTTT
>TRBJ2-5|.|TRBV12-3/TRBV12-4|many
CASSPQGLQETQYF
TGTGCCAGCAGTCCACAGGGCCTCCAAGAGACCCAGTACTTC
>TRBJ1-5|TRBD1|TRBV20-1|many
CSASVGEGANQPQHF
TGCAGTGCTAGTGTGGGTGAGGGGGCCAATCAGCCCCAGCATTTT
>TRBJ2-3|TRBD2|TRBV6-2/TRBV6-3|.
CASNFGLASTDTQYF
TGTGCCAGCAACTTCGGACTAGCTTCCACAGATACGCAGTATTTT
>TRBJ2-7|.|TRBV27|many
CASSPDYPSYEQYF
TGTGCCAGCAGTCCAGACTATCCATCCTACGAGCAGTACTTC
>TRBJ1-2|TRBD1|TRBV14|many
CASSQVGTVGYTF
TGTGCCAGCAGCCAAGTGGGGACAGTAGGCTACACCTTC
>TRBJ2-1|TRBD1|TRBV29-1|.
CSAGQGIDEQFF
TGCAGCGCAGGACAGGGGATAGATGAGCAGTTCTTC
>TRBJ2-1|TRBD1|TRBV20-1|many
CSARKGQGAYNEQFF
TGCAGTGCTAGAAAGGGACAGGGGGCATACAATGAGCAGTTCTTC
>TRBJ2-7|TRBD2|TRBV6-5|.
CASSYSTSGLTYEQYF
TGTGCCAGCAGTTACTCGACTAGCGGGTTGACCTACGAGCAGTACTTC
>TRBJ1-6|TRBD1|TRBV20-1|few
CSASSGQRDSPLHF
TGCAGTGCTAGCTCGGGACAGAGGGATTCACCCCTCCACTTT
>TRBJ2-7|.|TRBV29-1|many
CSVAAGLAYEQYF
TGCAGCGTTGCGGCAGGGCTGGCCTACGAGCAGTACTTC
>TRBJ2-1|.|TRBV7-2|few
CASSYRDFWDDEQFF
TGTGCCAGCAGCTACCGGGACTTCTGGGACGATGAGCAGTTCTTC
>TRBJ2-7|.|TRBV7-9|.
CASSALTGTYYEQYF
TGTGCCAGCAGCGCCCTCACCGGGACTTACTACGAGCAGTACTTC
>TRBJ2-1|.|TRBV29-1|.
CSGKGAPSNEQFF
TGCAGCGGAAAAGGGGCACCATCCAATGAGCAGTTCTTC
>TRBJ2-1|.|TRBV20-1|.
CSATWTVYEQFF
TGCAGTGCTACCTGGACGGTGTATGAGCAGTTCTTC
>TRBJ2-3|TRBD1|TRBV6-1|many
CASRGTGTDTQYF
TGTGCCAGCAGGGGGACAGGGACAGATACGCAGTATTTT
>TRBJ2-3|.|TRBV27|.
CASSPTGSADTQYF
TGTGCCAGCAGTCCTACCGGTTCTGCAGATACGCAGTATTTT
>TRBJ2-1|.|TRBV5-6|.
CASSLILEQFF
TGTGCCAGCAGCTTGATACTTGAGCAGTTCTTC
>TRBJ1-2|.|TRBV2|few
CASSVQGLNYGYTF
TGTGCCAGCAGTGTTCAGGGTCTTAACTATGGCTACACCTTC
>TRBJ2-1|.|TRBV5-1|few
CASSPTTSGAPYNEQFF
TGCGCCAGCAGCCCGACGACATCGGGGGCGCCTTACAATGAGCAGTTCTTC
>TRBJ2-2|.|TRBV12-3/TRBV12-4|many
CASTLGGELFF
TGTGCCAGCACCTTGGGGGGGGAGCTGTTTTTT
>TRBJ2-1|.|TRBV5-1|many
CASSPQGGSSNEQFF
TGCGCCAGCAGCCCACAGGGGGGGTCTAGCAATGAGCAGTTCTTC
>TRBJ2-1|TRBD2|TRBV10-3|.
CAISDQLAGGRNEQFF
TGTGCCATCAGTGACCAACTAGCGGGGGGGCGTAATGAGCAGTTCTTC
>TRBJ2-1|.|TRBV20-1|many
CSAIVGRETREQFF
TGCAGTGCTATTGTAGGAAGGGAGACAAGGGAGCAGTTCTTC